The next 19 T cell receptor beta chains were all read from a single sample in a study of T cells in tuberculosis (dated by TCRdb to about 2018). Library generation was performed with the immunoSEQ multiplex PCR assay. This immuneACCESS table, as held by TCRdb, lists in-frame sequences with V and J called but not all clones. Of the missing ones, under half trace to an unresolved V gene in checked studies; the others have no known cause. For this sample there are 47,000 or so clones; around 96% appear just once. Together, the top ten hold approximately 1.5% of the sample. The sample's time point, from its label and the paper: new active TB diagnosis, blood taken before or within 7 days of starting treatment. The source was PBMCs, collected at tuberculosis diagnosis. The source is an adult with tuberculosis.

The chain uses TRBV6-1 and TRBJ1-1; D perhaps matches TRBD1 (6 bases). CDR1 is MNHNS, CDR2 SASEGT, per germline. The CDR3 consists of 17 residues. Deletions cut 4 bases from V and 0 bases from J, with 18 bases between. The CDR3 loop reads CASSGPGHTALNTEAFF. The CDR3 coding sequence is TGTGCCAGCAGTGGACCGGGACATACGGCGCTGAACACTGAAGCTTTCTTT.

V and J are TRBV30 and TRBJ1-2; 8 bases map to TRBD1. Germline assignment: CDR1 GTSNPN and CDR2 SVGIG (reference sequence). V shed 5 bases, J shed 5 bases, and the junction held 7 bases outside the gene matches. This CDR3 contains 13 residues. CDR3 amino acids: CAWRTGHGYGYTF. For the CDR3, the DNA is TGTGCCTGGCGGACAGGGCACGGATATGGCTACACCTTC.

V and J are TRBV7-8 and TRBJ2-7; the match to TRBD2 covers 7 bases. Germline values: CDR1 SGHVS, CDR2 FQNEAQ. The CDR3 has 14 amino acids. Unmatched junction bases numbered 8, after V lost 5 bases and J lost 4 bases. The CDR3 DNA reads TGTGCCAGCAGCCCCGGGACTACTCTTTACGAGCAGTACTTC. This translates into CASSPGTTLYEQYF. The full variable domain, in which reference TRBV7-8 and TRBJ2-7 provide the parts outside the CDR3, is GAGVSQSPRYKVAKRGQDVALRCDPISGHVSLFWYQQALGQGPEFLTYFQNEAQLDKSGLPSDRFFAERPEGSVSTLKIQRTQQEDSAVYLCASSPGTTLYEQYFGPGTRLTVT.

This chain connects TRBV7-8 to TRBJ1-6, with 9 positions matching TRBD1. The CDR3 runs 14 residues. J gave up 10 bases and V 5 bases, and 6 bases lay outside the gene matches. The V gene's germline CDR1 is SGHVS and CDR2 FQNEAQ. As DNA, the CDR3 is TGTGCCAGCAGCCCGGACAGGGGAGGATCACCCCTCCACTTT. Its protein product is CASSPDRGGSPLHF.

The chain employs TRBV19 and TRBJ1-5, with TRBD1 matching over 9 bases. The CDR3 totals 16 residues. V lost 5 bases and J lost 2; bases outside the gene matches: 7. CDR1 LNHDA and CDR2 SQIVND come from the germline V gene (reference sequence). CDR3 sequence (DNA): TGTGCCAGTAGTGCCGGGACAGGGTCCCGCAATCAGCCCCAGCATTTT. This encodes CASSAGTGSRNQPQHF.

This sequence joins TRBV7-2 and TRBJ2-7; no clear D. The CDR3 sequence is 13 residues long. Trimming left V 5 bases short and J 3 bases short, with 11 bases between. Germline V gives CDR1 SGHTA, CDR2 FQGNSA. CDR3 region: CASSLPVDYEQYF. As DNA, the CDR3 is TGTGCCAGCAGCCTCCCAGTTGACTACGAGCAGTACTTC.

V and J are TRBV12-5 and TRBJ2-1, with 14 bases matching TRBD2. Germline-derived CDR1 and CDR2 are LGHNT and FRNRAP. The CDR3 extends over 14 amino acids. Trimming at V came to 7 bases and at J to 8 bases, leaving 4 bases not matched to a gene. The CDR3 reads CASAPGLAGDEQFF. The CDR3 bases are TGTGCTAGTGCTCCGGGACTAGCGGGAGATGAGCAGTTCTTC. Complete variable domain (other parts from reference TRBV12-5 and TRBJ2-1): DARVTQTPRHKVTEMGQEVTMRCQPILGHNTVFWYRQTMMQGLELLAYFRNRAPLDDSGMPKDRFSAEMPDATLATLKIQPSEPRDSAVYFCASAPGLAGDEQFFGPGTRLTVL.

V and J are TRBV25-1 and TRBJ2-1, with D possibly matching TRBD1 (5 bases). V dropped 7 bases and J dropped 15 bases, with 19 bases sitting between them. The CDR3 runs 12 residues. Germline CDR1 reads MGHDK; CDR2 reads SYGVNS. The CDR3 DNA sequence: TGTGCCAGCAAGGGGATGGGTAGCCAGGCGTTCTTC. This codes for CASKGMGSQAFF.

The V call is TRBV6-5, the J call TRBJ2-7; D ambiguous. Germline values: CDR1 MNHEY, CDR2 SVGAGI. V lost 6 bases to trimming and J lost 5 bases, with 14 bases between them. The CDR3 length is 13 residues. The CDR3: CASSRSPLDEQYF. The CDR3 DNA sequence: TGTGCCAGCAGCCGCAGCCCCCTAGACGAGCAGTACTTC.

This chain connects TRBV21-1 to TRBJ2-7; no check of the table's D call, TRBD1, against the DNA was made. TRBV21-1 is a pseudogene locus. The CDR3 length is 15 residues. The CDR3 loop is CASSKVRQKIYEQYF. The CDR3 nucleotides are TGTGCCAGCAGCAAGGTGCGACAGAAGATCTACGAGCAGTACTTC.

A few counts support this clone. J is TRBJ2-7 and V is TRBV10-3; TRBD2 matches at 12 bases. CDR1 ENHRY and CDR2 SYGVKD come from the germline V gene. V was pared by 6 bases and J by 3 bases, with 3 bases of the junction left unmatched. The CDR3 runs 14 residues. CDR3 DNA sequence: TGTGCCATCAGCTCGACTAGCGGGAGCTACGAGCAGTACTTC. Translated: CAISSTSGSYEQYF.

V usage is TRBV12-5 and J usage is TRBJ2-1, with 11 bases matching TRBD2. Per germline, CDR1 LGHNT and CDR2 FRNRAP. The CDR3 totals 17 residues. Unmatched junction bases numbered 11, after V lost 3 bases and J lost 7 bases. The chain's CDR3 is CASGFGAPSGRLNEQFF. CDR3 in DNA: TGTGCTAGTGGTTTCGGGGCGCCTAGCGGGAGGTTGAATGAGCAGTTCTTC.

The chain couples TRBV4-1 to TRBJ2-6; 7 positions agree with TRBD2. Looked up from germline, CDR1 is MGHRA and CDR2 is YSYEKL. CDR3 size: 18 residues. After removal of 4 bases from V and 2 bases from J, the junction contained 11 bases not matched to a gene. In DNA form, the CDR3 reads TGCGCCAGCAGCCCAAGCCGGGGGGTTTTGACTGGGGCCAACGTCCTGACTTTC. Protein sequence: CASSPSRGVLTGANVLTF.

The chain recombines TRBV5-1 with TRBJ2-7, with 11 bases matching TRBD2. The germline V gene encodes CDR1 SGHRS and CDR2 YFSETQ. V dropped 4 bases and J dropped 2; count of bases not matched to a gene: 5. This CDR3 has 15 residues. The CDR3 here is CASSAGTSGTYEQYF. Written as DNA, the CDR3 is TGCGCCAGCAGCGCGGGGACTAGCGGTACCTACGAGCAGTACTTC.

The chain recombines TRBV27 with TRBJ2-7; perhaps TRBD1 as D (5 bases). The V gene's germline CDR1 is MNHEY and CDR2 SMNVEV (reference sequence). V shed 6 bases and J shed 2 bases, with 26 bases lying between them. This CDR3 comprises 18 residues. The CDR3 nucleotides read TGTGCCAGCAGACCGCCCGAGCAGGGTCCAACACTTACCTACGAGCAGTACTTC. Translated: CASRPPEQGPTLTYEQYF.

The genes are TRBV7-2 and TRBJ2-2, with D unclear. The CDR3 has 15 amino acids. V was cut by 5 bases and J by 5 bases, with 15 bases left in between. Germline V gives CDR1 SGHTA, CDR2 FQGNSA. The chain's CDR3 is CASSPAVLGTGELFF. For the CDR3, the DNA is TGTGCCAGCAGCCCCGCCGTCCTAGGTACCGGGGAGCTGTTTTTT.

DNA for the CDR3: TGTGCCAGCTCACCACCCCAATCCTACGAGCAGTACTTC. Residues: CASSPPQSYEQYF. The chain has TRBV18 and TRBJ2-7; no clear D gene. The CDR3 contains 13 residues. Germline V gene data show CDR1 as KGHSH and CDR2 as LQKENI. V lost 0 bases to trimming and J lost 1 base, with 4 bases between them.

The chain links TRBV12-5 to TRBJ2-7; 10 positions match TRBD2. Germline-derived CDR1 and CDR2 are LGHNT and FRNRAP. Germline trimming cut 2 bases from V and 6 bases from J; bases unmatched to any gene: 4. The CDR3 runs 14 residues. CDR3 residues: CASGLLAGASEQYF. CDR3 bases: TGTGCTAGTGGTTTGCTAGCGGGAGCTAGCGAGCAGTACTTC.

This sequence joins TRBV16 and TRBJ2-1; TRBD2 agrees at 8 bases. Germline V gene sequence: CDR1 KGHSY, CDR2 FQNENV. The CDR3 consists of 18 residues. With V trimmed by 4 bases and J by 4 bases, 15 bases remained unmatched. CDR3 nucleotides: TGTGCCAGCAGCCTAACGAGAGAAGCGGGAGTCTTGTACAATGAGCAGTTCTTC. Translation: CASSLTREAGVLYNEQFF.